Presented here are 30 T cell receptor beta chains from one specimen sequenced in a study of technical replicates of blood from a handful of donors (dated 2017 in TCRdb). Receptor amplification or capture employed the immunoSEQ multiplex PCR assay. Held by TCRdb, this immuneACCESS table contains in-frame sequences only and omits some clones. Under half of the omission traces to an unresolved V gene where checked; the cause of the rest is unknown. The sample table holds over 50,000 clones, of which approximately 94% were seen once. The ten largest make up roughly 0.22% of the sample. Material: T cells isolated from PBMCs. These receptors all come from a human donor in good health.

The chain joins TRBV10-3 to TRBJ2-2; 11 bases fit TRBD2. Germline V gene lookup returns CDR1 ENHRY and CDR2 SYGVKD. The CDR3 totals 19 residues. V shed 3 bases and J 4 bases; nucleotides not matched to a gene: 13. The CDR3 bases are TGTGCCATCAGTGATCGAGGGGCCAAAGGGACTAGCGGCACCGGGGAGCTGTTTTTT. Its translation: CAISDRGAKGTSGTGELFF.

V gene TRBV7-9 combines with J gene TRBJ1-2, with D possibly matching TRBD1 (6 bases). Germline V gives CDR1 SEHNR, CDR2 FQNEAQ (reference sequence). V was trimmed by 3 bases and J by 2 bases, leaving 13 bases between them. The CDR3 extends over 15 amino acids. The CDR3 sequence is CASSFSGQRNYGYTF. The CDR3 DNA reads TGTGCCAGCAGCTTCTCAGGACAGAGAAACTATGGCTACACCTTC. Together with reference TRBV7-9 and TRBJ1-2, the CDR3 gives the full variable domain: DTGVSQNPRHKITKRGQNVTFRCDPISEHNRLYWYRQTLGQGPEFLTYFQNEAQLEKSRLLSDRFSAERPKGSFSTLEIQRTEQGDSAMYLCASSFSGQRNYGYTFGSGTRLTVV.

The DNA of the CDR3 is TGTGCCAGTAGTAAGACCCTGTTAGCGGGAGCGATGTACGAGCAGTACTTC. Its protein is CASSKTLLAGAMYEQYF. The rearrangement uses TRBV19 and TRBJ2-7, with 9 bases aligning to TRBD2. The CDR3 has 17 residues. Germline trimming cut 4 bases from V and 4 bases from J; bases unmatched to any gene: 14. Germline CDR1 is LNHDA and CDR2 is SQIVND (reference sequence).

The chain joins TRBV5-4 to TRBJ2-6, with TRBD1 as a possible D gene (6 bases). V lost 3 bases and J lost 1, with 8 bases in between. The CDR3 length is 15 residues. Germline-derived CDR1 and CDR2 are SGHNT and YYREEE (reference sequence). The CDR3 reads CASSSTGSGANVLTF. CDR3 DNA: TGTGCCAGCAGCTCTACAGGGTCTGGGGCCAACGTCCTGACTTTC. The whole variable domain, filled in from reference TRBV5-4 and TRBJ2-6, reads ETGVTQSPTHLIKTRGQQVTLRCSSQSGHNTVSWYQQALGQGPQFIFQYYREEENGRGNFPPRFSGLQFPNYSSELNVNALELDDSALYLCASSSTGSGANVLTFGAGSRLTVL.

The chain joins TRBV7-9 to TRBJ1-4; tentatively, D is TRBD1 (6 bases). Trimming shortened V by 2 bases and J by 7 bases, and 8 bases separated the two germline ends. This CDR3 is 13 amino acids long. The V gene's germline CDR1 is SEHNR and CDR2 FQNEAQ (reference sequence). CDR3: CASSLQGREKLFF. CDR3 DNA sequence: TGTGCCAGCAGCTTACAGGGGCGTGAAAAACTGTTTTTT.

CDR3 sequence: CASSPGIGAEAFF. The CDR3 nucleotides are TGTGCCAGCAGCCCCGGAATAGGGGCTGAAGCTTTCTTT. The V gene is TRBV11-2, the J gene TRBJ1-1; maybe TRBD1 (5 bases). Trimming stripped 5 bases from V and 6 bases from J, with 13 bases between. The CDR3 runs to 13 residues. Looked up from germline, CDR1 is SGHAT and CDR2 is FQNNGV.

This chain links TRBV11-2 with TRBJ2-7; no reliable D call. The CDR3 is 13 residues long. V lost 5 bases and J 2 bases, leaving 10 bases between the germline ends. Germline V CDR1 and CDR2: SGHAT, FQNNGV. The CDR3 DNA reads TGTGCCAGCAGCCGAACAGAGACCTACGAGCAGTACTTC. Its translation: CASSRTETYEQYF.

This sequence joins TRBV7-9 and TRBJ2-1; tentatively, D is TRBD2 (5 bases). The V gene's germline CDR1 is SEHNR and CDR2 FQNEAQ (reference sequence). This CDR3 is built from 15 residues. The V end was cut by 4 bases, the J end by 5 bases, with 15 bases between. The CDR3: CASSSASISHNEQFF. CDR3 in DNA: TGTGCCAGCAGCTCTGCTAGCATAAGCCACAATGAGCAGTTCTTC.

The gene calls are TRBV7-6 and TRBJ1-1; 8 nucleotides agree with TRBD1. V lost 2 bases, J lost 0 bases, and 2 bases stayed unmatched. This CDR3 has 15 residues. Germline V gives CDR1 SGHVS, CDR2 FNYEAQ. The CDR3 here is CASSLQGAMNTEAFF. The CDR3 DNA sequence: TGTGCCAGCAGCTTACAGGGGGCGATGAACACTGAAGCTTTCTTT.

This sequence joins TRBV28 and TRBJ1-4; TRBD1 matches 9 bases. The CDR3 has 15 residues. With V trimmed by 4 bases and J by 5 bases, 5 bases remained unmatched. CDR1 and CDR2 (germline): MDHEN, SYDVKM. CDR3 DNA: TGTGCCAGCAGTTCCGGGACAGGGATAAATGAAAAACTGTTTTTT. Protein sequence: CASSSGTGINEKLFF.

The chain combines TRBV7-9 with TRBJ1-1; 7 nucleotides agree with TRBD1. This CDR3 has 15 residues. The junction had 7 bases not matched to a gene; V was cut back by 5 bases and J by 1 base. Germline CDR1 is SEHNR and CDR2 is FQNEAQ (reference sequence). CDR3 protein: CASSLPQGENTEAFF. The CDR3 DNA sequence: TGTGCCAGCAGCCTACCCCAGGGGGAGAACACTGAAGCTTTCTTT.

This chain connects TRBV5-1 to TRBJ1-2; tentatively, D is TRBD1 (5 bases). The CDR3 runs 14 residues. Per the germline V gene, CDR1 is SGHRS and CDR2 is YFSETQ. Trimming cost V 0 bases and J 4 bases, with 10 bases left between them. The CDR3 spells CASSLGDRSYGYTF. As DNA, the CDR3 is TGCGCCAGCAGCTTGGGTGACAGATCCTATGGCTACACCTTC.

The rearrangement links TRBV28 to TRBJ1-2; D not resolved. CDR1 MDHEN and CDR2 SYDVKM come from the germline V gene. CDR3 length equals 15 residues. With 4 bases removed from V and 5 bases from J, the gap between germline ends came to 17 bases. The CDR3 region is CASSSSGVRTYGYTF. The CDR3 region has the DNA TGTGCCAGCAGTTCGTCCGGCGTGAGGACTTATGGCTACACCTTC.

This rearrangement joins TRBV28 to TRBJ2-7; 7 positions match TRBD1. This CDR3 is 14 amino acids long. CDR1 and CDR2 from the germline V gene are MDHEN and SYDVKM. With 7 bases clipped from V and 2 bases from J, the junction kept 8 bases outside the gene matches. The CDR3 sequence is CASNLRDRAYEQYF. Written as DNA, the CDR3 is TGTGCCAGCAACCTTAGGGACAGAGCCTACGAGCAGTACTTC.

The chain recombines TRBV10-3 with TRBJ2-7, with D maybe TRBD1 (5 bases). The CDR3 consists of 14 residues. CDR1 and CDR2 (germline): ENHRY, SYGVKD. Trimming stripped 4 bases from V and 4 bases from J, with 14 bases between. This CDR3 reads CAISGGGAPYEQYF. The CDR3 bases are TGTGCCATCAGTGGGGGCGGAGCACCATACGAGCAGTACTTC.

This sequence joins TRBV5-4 and TRBJ2-3; D remains ambiguous. Deletions cut 4 bases from V and 0 bases from J, with 6 bases between. There are 13 residues in the CDR3. Per germline, CDR1 SGHNT and CDR2 YYREEE (reference sequence). CDR3 nucleotides: TGTGCCAGCAGCGTCGGTAGCACAGATACGCAGTATTTT. This encodes CASSVGSTDTQYF.

The CDR3: CAISDLTGKVTEAFF. CDR3 sequence (DNA): TGTGCCATCAGTGATCTGACAGGGAAAGTAACTGAAGCTTTCTTT. The V and J genes are TRBV10-3 and TRBJ1-1, with 7 bases fitting TRBD1. Looked up from germline, CDR1 is ENHRY and CDR2 is SYGVKD. The V segment lost 3 bases and the J segment 5 bases; nucleotides outside the gene matches: 9. The CDR3 runs 15 residues.

This rearrangement joins TRBV28 to TRBJ2-3; 7 nucleotides match TRBD2. The CDR3 contains 16 residues. J lost 6 bases, V lost 4 bases, and 13 bases had no gene match. Germline V gives CDR1 MDHEN, CDR2 SYDVKM. The CDR3 nucleotides are TGTGCCAGCAGTTACCACGGGGCGGGAGATCTCGATACGCAGTATTTT. Protein sequence: CASSYHGAGDLDTQYF.

This clone came up once. The gene calls are TRBV29-1 and TRBJ2-3, with TRBD1 matching over 8 bases. Germline V gene lookup returns CDR1 SQVTM and CDR2 ANQGSEA. Trimming removed 7 bases from V and 2 bases from J; junction bases left unmatched: 8. This CDR3 has 14 residues. CDR3 amino acids: CSGNRGLNTDTQYF. CDR3 DNA sequence: TGCAGCGGCAACAGGGGGTTGAACACAGATACGCAGTATTTT.

The chain employs TRBV9 and TRBJ1-1; 8 nucleotides align to TRBD1. This CDR3 spans 12 amino acids. Germline V lookup: CDR1 SGDLS, CDR2 YYNGEE. J lost 6 bases, V lost 2 bases, and 0 bases had no gene match. CDR3 sequence (DNA): TGTGCCAGCAGCGTGGGACAGGCTGAAGCTTTCTTT. Translated: CASSVGQAEAFF.

In its sample, this clone was seen once. This chain joins TRBV7-6 and TRBJ2-1, with D perhaps TRBD2 (6 bases). The germline V and J ends were trimmed by 5 bases and 2 bases, with 22 bases remaining between them. Germline-derived CDR1 and CDR2 are SGHVS and FNYEAQ. The CDR3 has 18 amino acids. This CDR3 reads CASSTRDSPLTPYNEQFF. CDR3 sequence (DNA): TGTGCCAGCAGCACCCGGGACTCCCCACTTACTCCCTACAATGAGCAGTTCTTC.

The chain employs TRBV7-9 and TRBJ2-3; 7 bases are shared with TRBD2. Trimming cost V 5 bases and J 1 base; bases outside gene matches: 9. In germline, CDR1 is SEHNR, CDR2 FQNEAQ (reference sequence). The CDR3 is 16 residues long. This chain's CDR3 is CASSLGGGGRTDTQYF. The CDR3 nucleotides read TGTGCCAGCAGCCTCGGTGGGGGAGGGCGCACAGATACGCAGTATTTT.

This sequence joins TRBV29-1 and TRBJ1-4; TRBD1 matches at 7 bases. Germline trimming cut 5 bases from V and 0 bases from J; bases unmatched to any gene: 3. Germline lookup yields CDR1 SQVTM and CDR2 ANQGSEA. The CDR3 contains 14 residues. The CDR3 bases are TGCAGCGTTACTGGGACAGCAACTAATGAAAAACTGTTTTTT. Translation gives CSVTGTATNEKLFF.

The chain links TRBV28 to TRBJ2-1; the match to TRBD2 covers 7 bases. Looked up from germline, CDR1 is MDHEN and CDR2 is SYDVKM. This CDR3 is 20 amino acids long. Trimming cost V 1 base and J 6 bases; bases outside gene matches: 21. DNA of the CDR3: TGTGCCAGCAGTTTATTGGTCCGCGGGAGAACGCCCCTAGTCAGCAATGAGCAGTTCTTC. As protein: CASSLLVRGRTPLVSNEQFF.

The chain links TRBV5-4 to TRBJ1-3; 7 bases are shared with TRBD1. Germline lookup yields CDR1 SGHNT and CDR2 YYREEE (reference sequence). The CDR3 has 15 residues. V was pared by 2 bases and J by 4 bases, with 6 bases of the junction left unmatched. The CDR3 loop reads CASSFYDRAGNTIYF. CDR3 nucleotides: TGTGCCAGCAGCTTCTATGACAGGGCAGGAAACACCATATATTTT.

The count of this clone is one. The chain employs TRBV13 and TRBJ2-1; the match to TRBD2 covers 8 bases. The V and J ends lost 5 bases and 6 bases, in that order; junction bases with no gene match: 9. Germline lookup yields CDR1 PRHDT and CDR2 FYEKMQ (reference sequence). This CDR3 is 15 amino acids long. The CDR3 loop is CASSKRGLARNEQFF. The CDR3 DNA follows: TGTGCCAGCAGCAAACGAGGACTAGCTCGCAATGAGCAGTTCTTC.

The V call is TRBV7-9, the J call TRBJ2-3, with TRBD2 as a possible D gene (5 bases). CDR3 length: 14 amino acids. V lost 5 bases and J lost 6, with 15 bases in between. CDR1 is SEHNR, CDR2 FQNEAQ, per germline (reference sequence). The CDR3 loop reads CASSPRGYTDTQYF. CDR3 nucleotides: TGTGCCAGCAGCCCCCGCGGGTATACGGATACGCAGTATTTT.

The V call is TRBV15, the J call TRBJ2-3, with D tentatively TRBD2 (6 bases). Deletions cut 3 bases from V and 9 bases from J, with 10 bases between. This CDR3 has 12 amino acids. In germline, CDR1 is LNHNV, CDR2 YYDKDF (reference sequence). CDR3: CATSSTAGTQYF. The CDR3 region has the DNA TGTGCCACCAGCAGCACGGCGGGGACGCAGTATTTT.

This sequence joins TRBV19 and TRBJ1-2, with 10 positions matching TRBD1. The CDR3 is made up of 14 amino acids. The ends lost 5 bases at V and 6 bases at J; junction bases unmatched: 6. Germline loops: CDR1 LNHDA, CDR2 SQIVND (reference sequence). CDR3 in DNA: TGTGCCAGTAGTTCGGACAGGGGGTTACATGGCTACACCTTC. Translation gives CASSSDRGLHGYTF.

The rearrangement uses TRBV7-6 and TRBJ1-1; TRBD1 aligns across 7 bases. CDR1 and CDR2 (germline): SGHVS, FNYEAQ. The CDR3 totals 17 residues. V was clipped by 2 bases and J by 4 bases; unmatched bases: 13. The CDR3 DNA sequence: TGTGCCAGCAGCTTAATGGCTGGGACAGAACTCGCCACTGAAGCTTTCTTT. It translates to CASSLMAGTELATEAFF.